Each of the 13 T cell receptor beta chains below was sequenced from the same sample in a study of identical twins. TCRdb itself ran the 5' RACE reads through MiXCR, one entry per CDR3 protein. The sample holds 690,000 or so distinct CDR3 sequences, 8.5% to 9% seen once. The sample was also linked to a second study, of yellow fever vaccine responses in identical twins.

The sequenced sample consisted of PBMCs. The source is a young woman in good health.

In its sample, this clonotype was seen a few times. The V gene is TRBV4-1, the J gene TRBJ2-3, with 7 positions matching TRBD1. There are 14 residues in the CDR3. Germline-derived CDR1 and CDR2 are MGHRA and YSYEKL. Trimming at V came to 2 bases and at J to 6 bases, leaving 5 bases not matched to a gene. As DNA, the CDR3 is TGCGCCAGCAGCCAATTAACAGGGGCGGATACGCAGTATTTT. Translated: CASSQLTGADTQYF.

The sample holds many counts of this clonotype. The chain recombines TRBV5-1 with TRBJ2-3; a possible D gene is TRBD2 (5 bases). CDR1 SGHRS and CDR2 YFSETQ come from the germline V gene. V was trimmed by 1 base and J by 6 bases, leaving 12 bases between them. The CDR3 length is 14 residues. The CDR3 loop reads CASSLIGDRDTQYF. CDR3 DNA sequence: TGCGCCAGCAGCTTGATCGGGGATCGGGATACGCAGTATTTT.

The table lists this clonotype with a few counts. This rearrangement joins TRBV6-2 or TRBV6-3 to TRBJ2-7; 7 bases are a match to TRBD1. From germline, CDR1 is MNHEY and CDR2 SVGEGT. This CDR3 has 14 residues. With 5 bases clipped from V and 4 bases from J, the junction kept 8 bases outside the gene matches. The CDR3 coding sequence is TGTGCCAGCAGTAAAGACAGGGTGGTTTACGAGCAGTACTTC. Translating gives CASSKDRVVYEQYF.

The V call is TRBV6-2 or TRBV6-3, the J call TRBJ2-1, with 9 bases fitting TRBD2. CDR1 and CDR2 from the germline V gene are MNHEY and SVGEGT. Trimming took 6 bases from V and 10 from J; bases not matched to a gene: 16. The CDR3 runs to 16 residues. The CDR3: CASSPHGGLAGREQFF. In nucleotides, the CDR3 is TGTGCCAGCAGCCCTCATGGGGGGCTAGCGGGAAGGGAGCAGTTCTTC.

In this sample, this clonotype turned up many times. CDR3 region: CASSLDRDNSPLHF. CDR3 coding DNA: TGTGCCAGCAGTTTGGACAGGGACAATTCACCCCTCCACTTT. V gene TRBV28 combines with J gene TRBJ1-6; the match to TRBD1 covers 8 bases. The CDR3 loop spans 14 amino acids. Trimming took 3 bases from V and 7 from J; bases not matched to a gene: 2. Looked up from germline, CDR1 is MDHEN and CDR2 is SYDVKM. The variable domain in full, with the rest retrieved from reference TRBV28 and TRBJ1-6, is DVKVTQSSRYLVKRTGEKVFLECVQDMDHENMFWYRQDPGLGLRLIYFSYDVKMKEKGDIPEGYSVSREKKERFSLILESASTNQTSMYLCASSLDRDNSPLHFGNGTRLTVT.

The chain has TRBV10-3 and TRBJ1-1, with D tentatively TRBD1 (5 bases). The V end was cut by 3 bases, the J end by 0 bases, with 11 bases between. Germline CDR1 and CDR2: ENHRY and SYGVKD. The CDR3 runs to 15 residues. This CDR3 is CAISEGVGVNTEAFF. CDR3 DNA sequence: TGTGCCATCAGTGAAGGGGTAGGAGTGAACACTGAAGCTTTCTTT.

Here the CDR3 reads CASSAGGLGSYNEQFF. The CDR3 coding sequence is TGCGCCAGCAGCGCCGGGGGCCTCGGCTCCTACAATGAGCAGTTCTTC. This rearrangement joins TRBV5-1 to TRBJ2-1; D could derive from TRBD1 or TRBD2 (6 bases each). Germline CDR1 SGHRS, CDR2 YFSETQ. This CDR3 contains 16 residues. With 4 bases removed from V and 0 bases from J, the gap between germline ends came to 14 bases.

The chain joins TRBV7-2 to TRBJ2-7; no clear D. Trimming removed 1 base at V and 4 bases at J, with 11 bases between. The CDR3 consists of 14 residues. Per the germline V gene, CDR1 is SGHTA and CDR2 is FQGNSA. The CDR3 DNA reads TGTGCCAGCAGCTTAGTGGGCTCGAAATACGAGCAGTACTTC. This codes for CASSLVGSKYEQYF.

This clonotype was recorded many times. The chain recombines TRBV5-1 with TRBJ2-5; D is unresolved. CDR1 and CDR2 (germline): SGHRS, YFSETQ. This CDR3 region has 15 residues. Trimming removed 0 bases from V and 1 base from J, with 10 bases in between. This chain's CDR3 is CASSLDFSPQETQYF. CDR3 in DNA: TGCGCCAGCAGCTTGGATTTTAGCCCCCAAGAGACCCAGTACTTC. Variable domain in full (rest from reference TRBV5-1 and TRBJ2-5): KAGVTQTPRYLIKTRGQQVTLSCSPISGHRSVSWYQQTPGQGLQFLFEYFSETQRNKGNFPGRFSGRQFSNSRSEMNVSTLELGDSALYLCASSLDFSPQETQYFGPGTRLLVL.

The gene calls are TRBV6-4 and TRBJ2-3; D is possibly TRBD2 (6 bases). The CDR3 contains 15 residues. Germline lookup yields CDR1 MRHNA and CDR2 SNTAGT. The V end lost 8 bases, the J end lost 2 bases, and 17 bases lay between the germline ends. CDR3 nucleotides: TGTGCCAGCGGAGGGGAGGACGGAGACACAGATACGCAGTATTTT. Protein product: CASGGEDGDTDTQYF.

The chain has TRBV12-3 or TRBV12-4 and TRBJ1-6; D ambiguous. The CDR3 has 12 residues. Trimming cost V 4 bases and J 14 bases, with 12 bases left between them. This CDR3 is CASSSGLWALHF. Written as DNA, the CDR3 is TGTGCCAGCAGTTCGGGCCTATGGGCCCTCCACTTT.

This clonotype was observed at least ten times. The chain's CDR3 is CASSQDHGQFF. DNA for the CDR3: TGTGCCAGCAGCCAAGATCATGGGCAGTTCTTC. The chain joins TRBV3-1 to TRBJ2-1; D remains unclear. The germline V and J ends were trimmed by 0 bases and 12 bases, with 6 bases remaining between them. Germline CDR1 is LGHDT and CDR2 is YNNKEL (reference sequence). The CDR3 totals 11 residues.

The chain combines TRBV6-5 with TRBJ2-2; 8 nucleotides align to TRBD1. CDR3 size: 14 residues. The V gene end was trimmed by 6 bases and the J gene end by 7 bases; junction bases not matched to a gene: 7. Per the germline V gene, CDR1 is MNHEY and CDR2 is SVGAGI. CDR3 DNA sequence: TGTGCCAGCAGATTACAGGGGGTACACGGGGAGCTGTTTTTT. Translating it yields CASRLQGVHGELFF.